This T cell receptor beta chain was sequenced in a study of blood T cell repertoires in COVID-19 (TCRdb year 2020). With respect to the entire study: The collaborator samples originated in the United States, Italy and Spain and spanned the acute and convalescent phases of COVID-19. Where HLA class I and class II types were available, the types were taken from metadata supplied by the sample provider, not from assay-based typing. The samples were drawn from two sources: the first 160 participants of the ongoing ImmuneRACE study, and 1,200 or so subjects contributed by 6 global collaborators. Nearly every sample came with metadata listing a de-identified subject ID, COVID-19 status, age in years and sex. Subjects who had been exposed to COVID-19, were actively infected with it, or had recovered from it provided the deeply sampled blood TCRbeta repertoires that made up the dataset. The repertoires were released in a freely available public database meant as a resource for research on the immune response to SARS-CoV-2. The material from the prospective study consisted of cDNA or gDNA derived from T cells, B-cell-depleted T cells, or PBMCs. What the authors observed across the whole study: How much clinical and demographic metadata was included differed by source and by participant, and the metadata was provided uncurated.

As to this clone: The specificity of this receptor is unknown. Within one base of it there is no much larger clone, and no base qualities were kept.

The collaborating institutions used their own protocols to collect whole blood in K2EDTA tubes. For TCRbeta analysis, collaborators shipped samples as frozen whole blood, isolated PBMCs, or DNA extracted from either of those sample types. TCRbeta CDR3 regions were amplified from genomic DNA by means of the immunoSEQ Assay, a bias-controlled multiplex PCR. The study's own analysis went as follows. Nucleated cell counts per sample were estimated from amplification of reference gene primers within the assay. To quantify the absolute abundance of each unique TCRbeta CDR3 rearrangement, sequence reads were collapsed and filtered. Productive Simpson clonality was computed per sample as the square root of Simpson's diversity index over productive rearrangements. TCRdb limited this immuneACCESS table to in-frame rearrangements with V and J called. A share of clones is missing; checked studies link under half to unresolved V genes, and the rest is unexplained. V and J calls and clone size are given by that table; D and trimming were obtained from the DNA. Across this sample there are approximately 430,000 clones, with 86% seen only once. The ten largest make up more than 1.4% of the sample.

Germline trimming amounts to 2 bases on V and 1 base on J, with 4 as the count of junction bases outside the gene matches. CDR1 and CDR2 were assigned from the germline V gene (reference sequence) as LGHDT and YNNKEL. Inclusive of the bounding cysteine and phenylalanine, the CDR3 is 16 residues long. This entry keeps only the CDR3 DNA: 48 bases, framed from base 1. Recombination linked TRBV3-1 (or the pseudogene TRBV3-2) to TRBJ2-2, with TRBD2 matching 7 junction bases. This clonotype originated in a woman aged 25 to 39 with active or convalescent COVID-19. Sequencing used peripheral blood. In nucleotides, the sequence is TGTGCCAGCAGCCAAATGAGCGGGAAGAACACCGGGGAGCTGTTTTTT. Translated, this gives CASSQMSGKNTGELFF.